This entry lists 17 T cell receptor beta chains sequenced from one sample in a study of blood T cell repertoires in COVID-19. Clones were read by immunoSEQ multiplex PCR, and TCRdb kept only the in-frame ones, dropping some. The sample lists fewer than 250,000 clones; 85% to 95% were seen once. Sequenced input: peripheral blood. These TCRs come from a man aged 25-45 years with COVID-19, enrolled during active disease.

The chain links TRBV3-1 (or the pseudogene TRBV3-2) to TRBJ2-5; 7 bases align to TRBD1. CDR3 length: 16 residues. Germline values: CDR1 LGHDT, CDR2 YNNKEL (reference sequence). The V segment lost 4 bases and the J segment 5 bases; nucleotides outside the gene matches: 13. The CDR3 loop reads CASSPPRRGYGETQYF. The CDR3 region has the DNA TGTGCCAGCAGCCCACCACGCAGGGGGTACGGCGAGACCCAGTACTTC.

V usage is TRBV5-1 and J usage is TRBJ1-3; D remains unclear. In germline, CDR1 is SGHRS, CDR2 YFSETQ. This CDR3 has 18 amino acids. V was trimmed by 7 bases and J by 0 bases, leaving 23 bases between them. For the CDR3, the DNA is TGCGCCAGCGGGGAGAGGGCCGGAGGGTCGAGCTCTGGAAACACCATATATTTT. Protein sequence: CASGERAGGSSSGNTIYF.

The J gene is TRBJ2-3, the V gene TRBV27; 9 positions match TRBD2. The CDR3 has 18 residues. The V and J ends lost 4 bases and 0 bases, in that order; junction bases with no gene match: 11. Germline loops: CDR1 MNHEY, CDR2 SMNVEV (reference sequence). The CDR3 region is CASSCPGLAVDSTDTQYF. The CDR3 DNA reads as TGTGCCAGCAGTTGTCCGGGACTAGCCGTAGATAGCACAGATACGCAGTATTTT.

The chain joins TRBV18 to TRBJ1-6; D remains ambiguous. Trimming left V 2 bases short and J 0 bases short, with 11 bases between. Germline values: CDR1 KGHSH, CDR2 LQKENI. This CDR3 is 17 amino acids long. CDR3 sequence (DNA): TGTGCCAGCTCACCAGAGGCACCGAGCTCCTATAATTCACCCCTCCACTTT. It is translated as CASSPEAPSSYNSPLHF. Full variable domain (rest looked up from reference TRBV18 and TRBJ1-6): NAGVMQNPRHLVRRRGQEARLRCSPMKGHSHVYWYRQLPEEGLKFMVYLQKENIIDESGMPKERFSAEFPKEGPSILRIQQVVRGDSAAYFCASSPEAPSSYNSPLHFGNGTRLTVT.

The chain is built from TRBV3-1 (or the pseudogene TRBV3-2) and TRBJ2-7, with TRBD2 identical over 7 bases. CDR3 length: 14 residues. CDR1 and CDR2 from the germline V gene are LGHDT and YNNKEL (reference sequence). The V and J ends lost 4 bases and 0 bases, in that order; junction bases with no gene match: 3. In DNA form, the CDR3 reads TGTGCCAGCAGCCCGCGGGGGAGCTCCTACGAGCAGTACTTC. It codes for CASSPRGSSYEQYF.

V usage is TRBV9 and J usage is TRBJ1-1; 12 bases are a match to TRBD1. J gave up 0 bases and V 1 base, and 4 bases lay outside the gene matches. CDR3 length equals 17 residues. CDR1 is SGDLS, CDR2 YYNGEE, per germline. CDR3 DNA sequence: TGTGCCAGCAGCGTAACCGGGACAGGGGGCTTGAACACTGAAGCTTTCTTT. The encoded protein is CASSVTGTGGLNTEAFF.

A few counts support this clone. The CDR3 bases are TGTGCCAGTAGTATAGATTCAAAAAACACTGAAGCTTTCTTT. This encodes CASSIDSKNTEAFF. This rearrangement joins TRBV19 to TRBJ1-1; D call uncertain. Germline V CDR1 and CDR2: LNHDA, SQIVND (reference sequence). The V gene lost 0 bases and the J gene lost 2 bases, with 7 bases spanning the gap. The CDR3 consists of 14 residues.

V gene TRBV28 combines with J gene TRBJ2-1; a possible D gene is TRBD2 (6 bases). V was trimmed by 6 bases and J by 7 bases, leaving 13 bases between them. There are 13 residues in the CDR3. In germline, CDR1 is MDHEN, CDR2 SYDVKM. This CDR3 reads CASRFLGGNEQFF. The CDR3 DNA is TGTGCCAGCAGGTTCCTGGGGGGAAATGAGCAGTTCTTC. The variable domain in full, with the rest retrieved from reference TRBV28 and TRBJ2-1, is DVKVTQSSRYLVKRTGEKVFLECVQDMDHENMFWYRQDPGLGLRLIYFSYDVKMKEKGDIPEGYSVSREKKERFSLILESASTNQTSMYLCASRFLGGNEQFFGPGTRLTVL.

The genes are TRBV6-2 or TRBV6-3 and TRBJ1-2, with a weak D call TRBD1 (5 bases). The CDR3 loop spans 15 amino acids. CDR1 and CDR2 from the germline V gene are MNHEY and SVGEGT. V lost 4 bases, J lost 4 bases, and 16 bases lay in between. CDR3 amino acids: CASSSRGGDLYGYTF. CDR3 nucleotide sequence: TGTGCCAGCAGTTCCCGTGGGGGGGATCTCTATGGCTACACCTTC.

This sequence joins TRBV3-1 (or the pseudogene TRBV3-2) and TRBJ1-5; the D gene is possibly TRBD1 (5 bases). This CDR3 is 13 amino acids long. Germline values: CDR1 LGHDT, CDR2 YNNKEL (reference sequence). Trimming removed 1 base from V and 7 bases from J, with 8 bases in between. The CDR3 spells CASSQGWGQPQHF. The CDR3 nucleotides read TGTGCCAGCAGCCAAGGGTGGGGCCAGCCCCAGCATTTT.

The chain couples TRBV30 to TRBJ2-7, with unresolved D. Germline V CDR1 and CDR2: GTSNPN, SVGIG (reference sequence). The CDR3 totals 11 residues. Trimming stripped 1 base from V and 5 bases from J, with 6 bases between. The CDR3 here is CAWSEENEQYF. In nucleotides, the CDR3 is TGTGCCTGGAGTGAAGAGAACGAGCAGTACTTC.

The chain links TRBV23-1 to TRBJ1-1; D call uncertain. TRBV23-1 qualifies as an ORF whose function is uncertain. This CDR3 has 16 residues. Trimming pared 2 bases from V and 0 bases from J, leaving 13 bases between. In nucleotides, the CDR3 is TGCGCCAGCAGTCAAGTCCGAGAAATCATGAACACTGAAGCTTTCTTT. The encoded protein is CASSQVREIMNTEAFF.

The chain combines TRBV10-3 with TRBJ1-3; D call uncertain. Trimming pared 0 bases from V and 1 base from J, leaving 10 bases between. The CDR3 length is 16 residues. Germline V CDR1 and CDR2: ENHRY, SYGVKD. The chain's CDR3 is CAISESTGRSGNTIYF. The CDR3 DNA reads TGTGCCATCAGTGAGTCGACCGGGAGGTCTGGAAACACCATATATTTT.

The chain is built from TRBV6-5 and TRBJ2-2, with unresolved D. The ends were cut back, 7 bases at V and 6 bases at J, with 18 bases in the middle. Germline CDR1 is MNHEY and CDR2 is SVGAGI. The CDR3 totals 15 residues. Here the CDR3 reads CASKLGQVSAGELFF. The CDR3 coding sequence is TGTGCCAGCAAGCTTGGTCAGGTATCGGCCGGGGAGCTGTTTTTT.

The gene calls are TRBV6-5 and TRBJ1-5; tentatively, D is TRBD1 (6 bases). The CDR3 length is 13 residues. Per the germline V gene, CDR1 is MNHEY and CDR2 is SVGAGI. The V gene lost 6 bases and the J gene lost 3 bases, with 9 bases spanning the gap. CDR3 DNA: TGTGCCAGCAGAGGACAGAACAATCAGCCCCAGCATTTT. As protein: CASRGQNNQPQHF.

The chain uses TRBV5-6 and TRBJ1-1; the D gene is possibly TRBD1 (6 bases). V was clipped by 2 bases and J by 10 bases, with 18 bases between them. CDR1 is SGHDT, CDR2 YYEEEE, per germline. The CDR3 has 14 residues. The CDR3 here is CASSFRDNPSGAFF. The CDR3 DNA reads TGTGCCAGCAGCTTCCGGGACAACCCTTCTGGAGCTTTCTTT.

The CDR3 reads CASSPKGGAGETQYF. CDR3 bases: TGTGCCAGCAGCCCTAAGGGGGGGGCGGGAGAGACCCAGTACTTC. This chain links TRBV5-4 with TRBJ2-5; TRBD2 is a possible D gene (7 bases). Germline CDR1 is SGHNT and CDR2 is YYREEE (reference sequence). The CDR3 has 15 amino acids. V dropped 4 bases and J dropped 4 bases, with 17 bases sitting between them.